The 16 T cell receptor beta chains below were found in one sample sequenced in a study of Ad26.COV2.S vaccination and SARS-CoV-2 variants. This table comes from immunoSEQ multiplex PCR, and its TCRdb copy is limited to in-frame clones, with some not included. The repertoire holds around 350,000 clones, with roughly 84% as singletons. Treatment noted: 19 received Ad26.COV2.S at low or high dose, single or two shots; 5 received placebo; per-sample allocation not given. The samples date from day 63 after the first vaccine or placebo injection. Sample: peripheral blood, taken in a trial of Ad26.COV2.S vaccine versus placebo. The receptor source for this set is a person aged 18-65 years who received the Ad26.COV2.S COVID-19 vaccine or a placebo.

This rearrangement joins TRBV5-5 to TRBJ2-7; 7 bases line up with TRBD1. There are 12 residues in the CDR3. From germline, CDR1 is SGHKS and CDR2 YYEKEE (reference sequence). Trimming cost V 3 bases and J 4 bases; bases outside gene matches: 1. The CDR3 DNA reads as TGTGCCAGCAGCTGGGACAGATACGAGCAGTACTTC. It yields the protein CASSWDRYEQYF.

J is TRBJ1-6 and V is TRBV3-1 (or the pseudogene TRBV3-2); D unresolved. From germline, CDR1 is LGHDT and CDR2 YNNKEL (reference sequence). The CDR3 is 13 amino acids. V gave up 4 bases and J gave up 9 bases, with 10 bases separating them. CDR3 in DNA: TGTGCCAGCAGCCCGGCCCGGGGTTCACCCCTCCACTTT. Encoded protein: CASSPARGSPLHF.

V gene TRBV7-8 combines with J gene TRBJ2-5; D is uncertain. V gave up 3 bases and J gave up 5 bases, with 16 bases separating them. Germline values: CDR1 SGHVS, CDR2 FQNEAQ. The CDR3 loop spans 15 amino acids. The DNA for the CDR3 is TGTGCCAGCAGCTTGCTCGGCCCCTCACGGGAGACCCAGTACTTC. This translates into CASSLLGPSRETQYF. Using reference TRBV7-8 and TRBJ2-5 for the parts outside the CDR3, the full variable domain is GAGVSQSPRYKVAKRGQDVALRCDPISGHVSLFWYQQALGQGPEFLTYFQNEAQLDKSGLPSDRFFAERPEGSVSTLKIQRTQQEDSAVYLCASSLLGPSRETQYFGPGTRLLVL.

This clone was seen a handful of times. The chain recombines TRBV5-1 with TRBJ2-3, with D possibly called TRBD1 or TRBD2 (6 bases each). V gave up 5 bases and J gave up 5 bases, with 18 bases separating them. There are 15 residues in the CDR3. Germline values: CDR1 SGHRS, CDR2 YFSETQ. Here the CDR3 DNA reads TGCGCCAGCAGTGAGTCTGGGGGGCGGGTAGATACGCAGTATTTT. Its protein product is CASSESGGRVDTQYF.

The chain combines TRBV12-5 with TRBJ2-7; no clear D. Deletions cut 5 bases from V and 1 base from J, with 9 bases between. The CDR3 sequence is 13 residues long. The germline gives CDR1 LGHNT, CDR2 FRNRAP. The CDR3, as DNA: TGTGCTAGTGGTCCCGACGGTTCCTACGAGCAGTACTTC. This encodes CASGPDGSYEQYF.

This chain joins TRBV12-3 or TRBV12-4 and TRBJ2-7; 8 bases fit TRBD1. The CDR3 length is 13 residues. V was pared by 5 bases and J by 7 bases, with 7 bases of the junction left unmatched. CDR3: CASSPRQGLEQYF. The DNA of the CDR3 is TGTGCCAGCAGTCCAAGACAGGGGCTGGAGCAGTACTTC.

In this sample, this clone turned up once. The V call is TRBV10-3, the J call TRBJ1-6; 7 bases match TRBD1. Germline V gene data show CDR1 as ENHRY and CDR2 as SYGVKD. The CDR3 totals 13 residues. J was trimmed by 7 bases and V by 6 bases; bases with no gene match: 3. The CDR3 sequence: CAIRTGPNSPLHF. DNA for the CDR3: TGTGCCATCAGGACAGGGCCAAATTCACCCCTCCACTTT.

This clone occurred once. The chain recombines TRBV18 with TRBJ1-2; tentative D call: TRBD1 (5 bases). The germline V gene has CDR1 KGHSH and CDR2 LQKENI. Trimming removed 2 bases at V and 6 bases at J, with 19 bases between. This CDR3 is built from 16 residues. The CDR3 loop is CASSPAWSTQGDGYTF. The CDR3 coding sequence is TGTGCCAGCTCACCAGCCTGGTCGACCCAAGGGGATGGCTACACCTTC. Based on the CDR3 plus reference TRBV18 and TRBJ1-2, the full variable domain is NAGVMQNPRHLVRRRGQEARLRCSPMKGHSHVYWYRQLPEEGLKFMVYLQKENIIDESGMPKERFSAEFPKEGPSILRIQQVVRGDSAAYFCASSPAWSTQGDGYTFGSGTRLTVV.

In DNA, the CDR3 is TGTGCCAGCAGCAGCCTCCCCTTTTACGAGCAGTACTTC. Translated: CASSSLPFYEQYF. This rearrangement joins TRBV7-6 to TRBJ2-7; D remains unclear. This CDR3 is built from 13 residues. Germline-derived CDR1 and CDR2 are SGHVS and FNYEAQ. V was cut by 5 bases and J by 4 bases, with 12 bases left in between.

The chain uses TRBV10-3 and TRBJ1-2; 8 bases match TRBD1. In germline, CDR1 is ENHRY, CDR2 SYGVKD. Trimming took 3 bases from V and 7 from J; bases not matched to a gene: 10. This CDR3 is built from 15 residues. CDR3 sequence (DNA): TGTGCCATCAGTGACCAGGGGGCTAGGGCGGCTGGCTACACCTTC. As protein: CAISDQGARAAGYTF.

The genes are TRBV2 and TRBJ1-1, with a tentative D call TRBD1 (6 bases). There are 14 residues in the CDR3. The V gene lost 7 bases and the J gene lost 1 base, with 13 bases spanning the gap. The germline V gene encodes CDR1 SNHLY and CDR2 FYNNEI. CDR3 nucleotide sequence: TGTGCCAGCACTCGGGGGGCGACGAACACTGAAGCTTTCTTT. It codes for CASTRGATNTEAFF.

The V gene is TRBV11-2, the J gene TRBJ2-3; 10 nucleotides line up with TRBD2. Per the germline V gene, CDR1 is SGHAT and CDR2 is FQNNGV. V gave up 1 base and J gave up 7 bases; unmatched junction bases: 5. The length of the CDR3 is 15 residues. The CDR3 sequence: CASSLGLAGANTQYF. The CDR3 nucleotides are TGTGCCAGCAGCTTAGGGCTAGCGGGAGCGAATACGCAGTATTTT. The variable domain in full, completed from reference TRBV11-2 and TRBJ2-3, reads EAGVAQSPRYKIIEKRQSVAFWCNPISGHATLYWYQQILGQGPKLLIQFQNNGVVDDSQLPKDRFSAERLKGVDSTLKIQPAKLEDSAVYLCASSLGLAGANTQYFGPGTRLTVL.

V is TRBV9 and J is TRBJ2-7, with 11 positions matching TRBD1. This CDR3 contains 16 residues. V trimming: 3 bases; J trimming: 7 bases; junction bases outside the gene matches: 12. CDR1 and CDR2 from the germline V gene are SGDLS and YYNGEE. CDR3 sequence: CASSAGTGGNYGEQYF. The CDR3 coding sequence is TGTGCCAGCAGCGCTGGGACAGGGGGTAATTACGGTGAGCAGTACTTC.

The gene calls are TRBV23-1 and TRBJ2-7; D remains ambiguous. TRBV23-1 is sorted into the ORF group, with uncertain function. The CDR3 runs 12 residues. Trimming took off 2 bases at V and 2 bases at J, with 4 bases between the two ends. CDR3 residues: CASSQDTYEQYF. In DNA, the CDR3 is TGCGCCAGCAGTCAAGACACCTACGAGCAGTACTTC.

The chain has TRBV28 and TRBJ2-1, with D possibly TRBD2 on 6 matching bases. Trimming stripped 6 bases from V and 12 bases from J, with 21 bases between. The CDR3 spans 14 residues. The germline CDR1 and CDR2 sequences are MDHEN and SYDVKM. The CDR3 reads CASSGAGPPTGQFF. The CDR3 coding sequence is TGTGCCAGCAGCGGCGCGGGACCCCCCACCGGGCAGTTCTTC.

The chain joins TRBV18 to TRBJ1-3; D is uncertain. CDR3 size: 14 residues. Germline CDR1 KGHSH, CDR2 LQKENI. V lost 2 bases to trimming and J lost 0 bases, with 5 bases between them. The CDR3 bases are TGTGCCAGCTCACCAGAGAGCTCTGGAAACACCATATATTTT. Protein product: CASSPESSGNTIYF.